This T cell receptor beta chain is from a study of shared clonotypes between healthy human individuals (dated by TCRdb to between 2020 and 2021). Background for the entire study: The cohort comprised a couple of women and a few men aged 18 to 49 years. Per donor, leukapheresis produced somewhere between about 0.9 and 9 billion PBMCs. Per donor, three plates each were used for CD4 naive and CD4 memory, two for CD8 naive, and one for CD8 memory. Different laboratories and diverse techniques were used to prepare libraries and sequence TCR repertoires, to increase sequencing depth and limit assay-specific biases. Blood TCR repertoires of about 5 healthy adults were deeply sequenced to estimate repertoire size and the extent of clonotype sharing between individuals.

The paper as a whole reports these results and caveats: The small number of donors limited the genetic and exposure-history diversity represented. Pairwise subsampling indicated that sequencing depth was expected to affect the degree of clonotype sharing among donors. Sampling was limited to blood, and TCR repertoires in tissue likely differ from TCR repertoires in blood. Compared with non-shared clonotypes, clonotypes shared by all four sorted-subset donors had higher generation probabilities. Naive subsets generally had larger estimated clonotype richness than memory subsets. When a few donors were compared, the shared fraction of clonotypes was roughly 4.8% for naive CD4, more than 3% for naive CD8, 2% to 2.5% for memory CD4, and 0.4% for memory CD8. Incomplete sequencing was indicated by rarefaction of sorted-subset datasets, despite the large sequencing depth.

To note about this clone: Its antigen has not been determined. No clone much larger than this one lies a single base away; base qualities are absent.

V is trimmed back by 1 base and J by 4 bases, and the junction contains 11 bases that no gene match accounts for. The germline V gene specifies SGDLS as CDR1 and YYNGEE as CDR2. There are 17 amino acids in the CDR3, from cysteine to phenylalanine inclusive. Just CDR3 DNA is preserved here, 51 bases in frame from base 1. Healthy HIV-negative adults with no recently reported acute infections or vaccinations were included as donors. Only Caucasian adults living in Nashville, Tennessee, USA were represented among the donors. CD4+ T cells were enriched by magnetic negative selection; naive cells were then positively selected on CD45RA, and the negative fraction formed the memory subset. Blood was collected by leukapheresis, and PBMCs were isolated by Ficoll-Histopaque density gradient centrifugation and then cryopreserved in liquid nitrogen vapor phase. Purity and quantity of every magnetically sorted T cell population were checked by analytical flow cytometry. Each sorted fraction had its genomic DNA isolated and then quantified by UV absorbance on a Nanodrop 2000c.

Using the deep immunoSEQ assay, multiplex PCR amplified TCR CDR3 regions from genomic DNA. Extracted genomic DNA from each cell subset was distributed evenly across all wells of several immunoSEQ 96-well plates, and each plate was treated as a replicate. For sorted subsets, each replicate PCR was loaded with 150 to 250 ng genomic DNA, equivalent to 25,000 to 35,000 T cell genomes. Purified libraries were quantified with a Qubit 3.0 fluorometer, sized on a Bioanalyzer 2100, and re-quantified with the KAPA Library Quantification kit. A separate single-read 150-cycle Illumina NextSeq 550 flow cell was used to sequence each immunoSEQ 96-well plate. As for the original processing: Because the immunoSEQ output included only junctional sequences and no quality scores, the filtering could not be the same as the filtering used for full-length reads. To assign V/J genes and CDR3, sequences were annotated using PyIR, a Python wrapper for IgBLAST v1.9, with IMGT germline references. Reads were filtered out if the reads had weak V/J assignments (E-value above 1e-6), no CDR3, stop codons, out-of-frame junctions, or ambiguous translated residues. V3J clonotypes were defined as sequences sharing the same inferred V gene, J gene, and CDR3 amino acid sequence. The percentage overlap between two repertoires was calculated by dividing the number of shared unique clonotypes by the size of the smaller repertoire. Repertoire richness was assessed with RTK rarefaction, the Chao1 estimator, and Recon v2.1 estimates of unobserved clonotypes. For all TCRbeta clonotypes obtained by the gDNA method from a few donors, generation probabilities were computed with OLGA. Held by TCRdb, this immuneACCESS table contains in-frame sequences only and omits some clones. Under half of the omission traces to an unresolved V gene where checked; the cause of the rest is unknown. V, J and clone size are those of that table, while D and trimming were read from the DNA. For this sample the table gives some 1,600,000 clones, of which nearly 99% were detected only once. Approximately 0.44% of the sample is held by the ten biggest clonotypes.

The sequence came from a man under 40 in good health. This receptor chain uses TRBV9 and TRBJ2-1, with 7 central nucleotides matching TRBD2. The sample consisted of naive CD4+ T cells sorted from blood. In light of the paper, this sample's cell subset or site label describes: CD45RA+ positively selected. The nucleotides are TGTGCCAGCAGCGTACAGGATGTGTCTAGCGGATACAATGAGCAGTTCTTC. Its translation reads: CASSVQDVSSGYNEQFF. Full variable domain (CDR3 extended with the reference TRBV9 and TRBJ2-1 proteins): DSGVTQTPKHLITATGQRVTLRCSPRSGDLSVYWYQQSLDQGLQFLIQYYNGEERAKGNILERFSAQQFPDLHSELNLSSLELGDSALYFCASSVQDVSSGYNEQFFGPGTRLTVL.